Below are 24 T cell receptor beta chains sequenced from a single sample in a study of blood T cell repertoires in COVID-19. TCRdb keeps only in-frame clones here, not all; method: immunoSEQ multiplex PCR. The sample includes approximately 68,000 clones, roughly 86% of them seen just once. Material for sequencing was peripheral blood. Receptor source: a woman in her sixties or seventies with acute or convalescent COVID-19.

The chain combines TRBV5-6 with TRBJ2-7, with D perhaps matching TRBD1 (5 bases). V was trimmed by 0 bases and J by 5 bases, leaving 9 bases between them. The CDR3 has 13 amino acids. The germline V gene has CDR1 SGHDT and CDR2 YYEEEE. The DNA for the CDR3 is TGTGCCAGCAGCTTGGCCTTGGGGCACGAGCAGTACTTC. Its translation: CASSLALGHEQYF.

The CDR3, as DNA: TGCGCCAGCAGCATCGGACTAGCGGGGGGGCCCTACAATGAGCAGTTCTTC. Its protein product is CASSIGLAGGPYNEQFF. This sequence joins TRBV5-1 and TRBJ2-1; 15 nucleotides match TRBD2. The J segment lost 2 bases and the V segment lost 4 bases, leaving 4 bases of the junction unmatched. This CDR3 spans 17 amino acids. In germline, CDR1 is SGHRS, CDR2 YFSETQ. The variable domain in full, completed from reference TRBV5-1 and TRBJ2-1, reads KAGVTQTPRYLIKTRGQQVTLSCSPISGHRSVSWYQQTPGQGLQFLFEYFSETQRNKGNFPGRFSGRQFSNSRSEMNVSTLELGDSALYLCASSIGLAGGPYNEQFFGPGTRLTVL.

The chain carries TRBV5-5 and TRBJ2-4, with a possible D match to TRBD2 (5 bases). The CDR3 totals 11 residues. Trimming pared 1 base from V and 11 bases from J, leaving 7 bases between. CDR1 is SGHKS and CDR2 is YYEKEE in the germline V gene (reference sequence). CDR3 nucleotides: TGTGCCAGCAGCTTGTTGGAGGTTCAGTACTTC. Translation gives CASSLLEVQYF.

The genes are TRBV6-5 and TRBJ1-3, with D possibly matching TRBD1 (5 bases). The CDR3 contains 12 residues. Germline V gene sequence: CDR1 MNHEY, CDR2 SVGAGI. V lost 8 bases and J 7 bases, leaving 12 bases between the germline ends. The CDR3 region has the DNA TGTGCCAGCGCGGCAGGGCGGAACACCATATATTTT. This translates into CASAAGRNTIYF.

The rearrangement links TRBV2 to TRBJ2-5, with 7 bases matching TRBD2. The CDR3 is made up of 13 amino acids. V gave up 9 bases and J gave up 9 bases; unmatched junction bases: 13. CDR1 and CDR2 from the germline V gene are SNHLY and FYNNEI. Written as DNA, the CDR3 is TGTGCCAGTTCGGGGAGAGCGGGGCAGGCCCAGTACTTC. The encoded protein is CASSGRAGQAQYF.

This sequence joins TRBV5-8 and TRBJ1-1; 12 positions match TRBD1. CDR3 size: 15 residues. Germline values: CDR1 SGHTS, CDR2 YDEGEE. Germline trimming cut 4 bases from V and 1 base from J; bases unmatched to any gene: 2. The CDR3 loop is CASSTGQGANTEAFF. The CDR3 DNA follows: TGTGCCAGCAGCACGGGACAGGGGGCGAACACTGAAGCTTTCTTT.

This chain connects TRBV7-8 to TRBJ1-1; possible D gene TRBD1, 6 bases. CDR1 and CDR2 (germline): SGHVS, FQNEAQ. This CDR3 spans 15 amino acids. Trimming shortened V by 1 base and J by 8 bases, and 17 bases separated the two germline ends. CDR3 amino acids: CASSLGQGSSAEAFF. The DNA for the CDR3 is TGTGCCAGCAGCTTAGGTCAGGGGAGCTCAGCAGAAGCTTTCTTT. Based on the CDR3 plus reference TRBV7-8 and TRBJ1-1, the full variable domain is GAGVSQSPRYKVAKRGQDVALRCDPISGHVSLFWYQQALGQGPEFLTYFQNEAQLDKSGLPSDRFFAERPEGSVSTLKIQRTQQEDSAVYLCASSLGQGSSAEAFFGQGTRLTVV.

In nucleotides, the CDR3 is TGTGCCAGCTCTACAGTGAGTTCTGGAAACACCATATATTTT. Its protein is CASSTVSSGNTIYF. J is TRBJ1-3 and V is TRBV18; unclear D gene. This CDR3 has 14 residues. Trimming took 6 bases from V and 1 from J, leaving 10 bases between them. Germline CDR1 KGHSH, CDR2 LQKENI.

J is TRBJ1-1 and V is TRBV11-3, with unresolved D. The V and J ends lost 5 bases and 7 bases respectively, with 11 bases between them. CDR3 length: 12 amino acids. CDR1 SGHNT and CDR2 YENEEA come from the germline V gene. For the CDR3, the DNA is TGTGCCAGCAGCCGAAGATCAGGTGAAGCTTTCTTT. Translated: CASSRRSGEAFF.

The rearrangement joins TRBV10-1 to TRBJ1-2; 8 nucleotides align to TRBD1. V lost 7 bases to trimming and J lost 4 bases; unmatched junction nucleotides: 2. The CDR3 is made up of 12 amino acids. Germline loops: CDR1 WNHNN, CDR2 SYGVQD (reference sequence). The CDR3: CASIGQGYGYTF. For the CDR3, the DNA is TGCGCCAGCATTGGACAGGGCTATGGCTACACCTTC.

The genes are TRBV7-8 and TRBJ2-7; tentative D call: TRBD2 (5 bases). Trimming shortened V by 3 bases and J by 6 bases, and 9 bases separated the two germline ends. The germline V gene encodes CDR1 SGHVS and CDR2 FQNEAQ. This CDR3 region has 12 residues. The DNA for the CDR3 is TGTGCCAGCAGCTTGAGGGCGAGCGAGCAGTACTTC. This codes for CASSLRASEQYF.

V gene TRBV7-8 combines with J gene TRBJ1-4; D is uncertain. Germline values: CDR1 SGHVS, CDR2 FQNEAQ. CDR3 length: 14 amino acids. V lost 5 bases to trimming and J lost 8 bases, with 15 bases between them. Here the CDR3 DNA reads TGTGCCAGCAGCCTGGACTGGGCCGGGGAAAAACTGTTTTTT. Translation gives CASSLDWAGEKLFF.

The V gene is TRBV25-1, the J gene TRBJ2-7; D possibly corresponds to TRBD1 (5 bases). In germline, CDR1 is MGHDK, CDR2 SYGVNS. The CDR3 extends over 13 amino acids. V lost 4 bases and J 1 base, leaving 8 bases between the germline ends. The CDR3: CASSGQGSYEQYF. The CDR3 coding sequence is TGTGCCAGCAGTGGTCAGGGTTCCTACGAGCAGTACTTC.

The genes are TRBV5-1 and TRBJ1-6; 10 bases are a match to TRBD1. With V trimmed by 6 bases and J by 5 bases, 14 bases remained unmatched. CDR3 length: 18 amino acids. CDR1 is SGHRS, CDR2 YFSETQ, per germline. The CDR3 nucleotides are TGCGCCAGCATACCCCCCGAGGGACAGGGGTGGGATAATTCACCCCTCCACTTT. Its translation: CASIPPEGQGWDNSPLHF.

The CDR3 nucleotides read TGTGCCAGCAGCTTCTCAATTAGCGGGGGAGTTGGCAATGAGCAGTTCTTC. Translated, it gives CASSFSISGGVGNEQFF. The V gene is TRBV7-3, the J gene TRBJ2-1, with 9 positions matching TRBD2. The germline V gene has CDR1 SGHTA and CDR2 FQGTGA. The length of the CDR3 is 17 residues. The J segment lost 6 bases and the V segment lost 3 bases, leaving 12 bases of the junction unmatched. Looking up the rest from reference TRBV7-3 and TRBJ2-1 gives the full variable domain: GAGVSQTPSNKVTEKGKYVELRCDPISGHTALYWYRQSLGQGPEFLIYFQGTGAADDSGLPNDRFFAVRPEGSVSTLKIQRTERGDSAVYLCASSFSISGGVGNEQFFGPGTRLTVL.

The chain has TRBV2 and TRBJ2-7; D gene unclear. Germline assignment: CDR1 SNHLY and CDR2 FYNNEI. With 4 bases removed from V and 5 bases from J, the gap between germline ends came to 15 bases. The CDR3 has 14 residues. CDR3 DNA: TGTGCCAGCAGTGGGGCACGTCATACCAACGAGCAGTACTTC. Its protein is CASSGARHTNEQYF.

As DNA, the CDR3 is TGTGCCAGCAGAGATCCGGGAACAGGGAGCAACGAGCAGTACTTC. Translation: CASRDPGTGSNEQYF. The chain couples TRBV6-6 to TRBJ2-7, with a tentative D call TRBD1 (6 bases). Between the trimmed V and J ends, which lost 6 bases and 5 bases, there was a span of 20 bases. There are 15 residues in the CDR3. CDR1 MNHNY and CDR2 SVGAGI come from the germline V gene (reference sequence).

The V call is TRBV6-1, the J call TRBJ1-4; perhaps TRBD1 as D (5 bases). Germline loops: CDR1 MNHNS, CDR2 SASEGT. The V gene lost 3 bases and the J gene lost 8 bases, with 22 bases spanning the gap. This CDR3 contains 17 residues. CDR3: CASSDLAGGRVKEKLFF. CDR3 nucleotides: TGTGCCAGCAGTGACCTCGCCGGGGGACGAGTAAAAGAAAAACTGTTTTTT.

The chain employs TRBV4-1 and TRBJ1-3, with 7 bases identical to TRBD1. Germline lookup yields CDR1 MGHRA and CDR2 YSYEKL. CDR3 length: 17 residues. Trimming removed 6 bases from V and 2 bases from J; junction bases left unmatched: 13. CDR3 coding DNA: TGCGCCAGCAGTCTTAGACAGGGCGGTTTGGCTGGAAACACCATATATTTT. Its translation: CASSLRQGGLAGNTIYF.

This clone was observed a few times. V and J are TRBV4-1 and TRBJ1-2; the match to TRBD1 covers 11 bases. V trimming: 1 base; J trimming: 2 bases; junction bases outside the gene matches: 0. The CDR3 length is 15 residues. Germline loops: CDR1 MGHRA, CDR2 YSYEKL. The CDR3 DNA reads TGCGCCAGCAGCCAAGGGGACAGGGGGAACTATGGCTACACCTTC. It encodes CASSQGDRGNYGYTF.

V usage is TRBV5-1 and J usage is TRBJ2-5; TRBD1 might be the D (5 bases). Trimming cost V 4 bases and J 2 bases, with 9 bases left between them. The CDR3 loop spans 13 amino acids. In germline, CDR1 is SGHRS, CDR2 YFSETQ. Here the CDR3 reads CASSIGHQETQYF. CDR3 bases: TGCGCCAGCAGCATAGGACATCAAGAGACCCAGTACTTC.

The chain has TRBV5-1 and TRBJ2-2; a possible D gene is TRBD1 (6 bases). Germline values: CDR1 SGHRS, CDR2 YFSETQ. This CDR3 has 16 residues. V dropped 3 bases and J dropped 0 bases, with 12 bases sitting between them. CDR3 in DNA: TGCGCCAGCAGCTGGACAGCACCACCGAACACCGGGGAGCTGTTTTTT. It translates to CASSWTAPPNTGELFF.

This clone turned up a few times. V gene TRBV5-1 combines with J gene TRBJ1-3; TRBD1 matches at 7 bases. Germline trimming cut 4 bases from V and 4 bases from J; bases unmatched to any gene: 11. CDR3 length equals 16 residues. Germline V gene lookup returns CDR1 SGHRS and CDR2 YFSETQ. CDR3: CASSLKGGREGNTIYF. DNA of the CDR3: TGCGCCAGCAGCCTGAAAGGGGGCAGAGAGGGAAACACCATATATTTT.

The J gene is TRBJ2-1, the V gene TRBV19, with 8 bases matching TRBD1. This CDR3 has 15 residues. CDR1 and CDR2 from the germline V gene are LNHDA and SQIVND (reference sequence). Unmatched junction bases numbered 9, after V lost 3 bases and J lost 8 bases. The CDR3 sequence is CASSIRQGAGDEQFF. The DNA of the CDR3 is TGTGCCAGTAGTATCCGGCAGGGGGCAGGAGATGAGCAGTTCTTC.